This T cell receptor (beta chain) is from a study of shared clonotypes between healthy human individuals. Whole-study context: CD8 memory received one plate per donor, CD8 naive two, CD4 memory three and CD4 naive three.

In the case of this clone: Its specificity is not known.

Only in-frame clones appear in the TCRdb table, and some are missing; sequencing was by immunoSEQ multiplex PCR. The repertoire has about 1 million clones, around 74% of them found once; the top ten carry 1.4% to 1.5%. Overall study findings and caveats: Generally, naive subsets (rather than memory subsets) showed larger estimated richness. The expectation was that sequencing depth would affect clonotype sharing among donors. In this cohort, only blood was sampled, and tissue repertoires likely differ.

This CDR3 region has 14 residues. Germline V lookup: CDR1 MNHNS, CDR2 SASEGT. J gave up 7 bases and V 4 bases, and 6 bases lay outside the gene matches. This chain links TRBV6-1 with TRBJ1-1; TRBD1 agrees at 10 bases. The sequence came from a young man in good health. The sample taken for sequencing was memory CD4+ T cells sorted from blood. The subset denotes: CD45RA-negative fraction. For the CDR3, the DNA is TGTGCCAGCAGTGGAGGGACAGGGGATCGTGAAGCTTTCTTT. It yields the protein CASSGGTGDREAFF.